Sequencing of this T cell receptor (beta chain) was carried out in a study of cytotoxic CD8 clonotypes in ibrutinib-treated CLL. Study background: Of the patients, about twelve were relapsed/refractory, over 14 treatment-naive and roughly 17 IGHV unmutated. The samples contained roughly 240,000 productive templates on average. They also contained an average of 94,082 productive rearrangements.

Generated by immunoSEQ multiplex PCR, the TCRdb table keeps only in-frame clones and is missing some. The sample shows about 150,000 clones, 75% to 85% of them seen only once. Trimming took off 3 bases at V and 8 bases at J, with 13 bases between the two ends. The germline CDR1 and CDR2 sequences are WNHNN and SYGVQD (reference sequence). The CDR3 totals 14 residues. This TCR was recovered from a human donor with chronic lymphocytic leukemia. The sequencing used PBMCs, collected after 12 months of ibrutinib treatment. The genes are TRBV10-1 and TRBJ2-2; D gene unclear. The CDR3 sequence is CASSEDPARGELFF. CDR3 nucleotide sequence: TGCGCCAGCAGTGAAGACCCGGCAAGGGGGGAGCTGTTTTTT.